This T cell receptor beta chain came from a study of response to subunit inactivated influenza vaccine. Broader study findings: Authors proposed each seasonal influenza vaccination draws in few new T cells.

TCRdb reprocessed the RT-PCR reads with MiXCR, giving one entry per CDR3 protein. The sample has about 580,000 distinct CDR3 sequences, around 15% seen once; the top ten hold around 10%. Unmatched junction bases numbered 3, after V lost 2 bases and J lost 2 bases. This CDR3 has 15 amino acids. This clonotype was recorded a few times. Its antigen is not known. The chain is built from TRBV12-3 or TRBV12-4 and TRBJ2-7; TRBD2 matches at 10 bases. Material: PBMCs from blood, obtained 12 days after vaccination. The sequence derives from a man over 45 who received an inactivated influenza vaccine. CDR3 amino acids: CASSLKTSGPYEQYF. In DNA form, the CDR3 reads TGTGCCAGCAGTTTAAAGACTAGCGGGCCCTACGAGCAGTACTTC.